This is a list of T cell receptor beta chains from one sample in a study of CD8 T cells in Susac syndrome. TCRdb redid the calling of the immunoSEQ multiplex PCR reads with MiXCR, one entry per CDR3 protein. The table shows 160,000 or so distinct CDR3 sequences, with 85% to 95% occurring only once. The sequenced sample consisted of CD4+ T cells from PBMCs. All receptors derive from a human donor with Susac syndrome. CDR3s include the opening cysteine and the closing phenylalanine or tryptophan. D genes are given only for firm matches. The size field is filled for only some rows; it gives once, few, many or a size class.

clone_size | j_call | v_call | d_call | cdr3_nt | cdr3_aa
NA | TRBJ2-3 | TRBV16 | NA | TGTGCCAGCAGCCAATCCTGGCTAAACACAGATACGCAGTATTTT | CASSQSWLNTDTQYF
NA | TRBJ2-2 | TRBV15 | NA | TGTGCCACCAGCAGAGATCTCCGAGGGATAGGGAACACCGGGGAGCTGTTTTTT | CATSRDLRGIGNTGELFF
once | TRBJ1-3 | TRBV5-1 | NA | TGCGCCAGCAAAAGGGACGGAAACACCATATATTTT | CASKRDGNTIYF
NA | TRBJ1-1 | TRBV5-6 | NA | TGTGCCAGCAGCTGGAGACAGGCGAACACTGAAGCTTTCTTT | CASSWRQANTEAFF
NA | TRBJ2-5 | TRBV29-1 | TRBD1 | TGCAGCGTTGGACAGGGGGGACGAGAGACCCAGTACTTC | CSVGQGGRETQYF
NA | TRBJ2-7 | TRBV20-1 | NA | TGCAGTGCTCCCCGGGGAGACGAGCAGTACTTC | CSAPRGDEQYF
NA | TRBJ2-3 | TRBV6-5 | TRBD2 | TGTGCCAGCAGTTCCCGCGATCAGCGGGGGCCCACAGATACGCAGTATTTT | CASSSRDQRGPTDTQYF
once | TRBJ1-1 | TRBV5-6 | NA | TGTGCCAGCAGCCCAATCCTGGGTTTGAACACTGAAGCTTTCTTT | CASSPILGLNTEAFF
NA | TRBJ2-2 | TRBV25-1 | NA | TGTGCCACCACAGGGGTAGCGGGGAGCGCGAACACCGGGGAGCTGTTTTTT | CATTGVAGSANTGELFF
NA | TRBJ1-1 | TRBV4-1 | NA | TGCGCCAGCAGCCAAGAGCCGACCGGGGCGAACACTGAAGCTTTCTTT | CASSQEPTGANTEAFF
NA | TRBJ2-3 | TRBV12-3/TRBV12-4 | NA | TGTGCCAGCAGTTTGGGGGGAAGCAACACAGATACGCAGTATTTT | CASSLGGSNTDTQYF
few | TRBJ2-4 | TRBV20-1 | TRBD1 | TGCAGTGCTGAGCCGGGACAGGGCCGAAACATTCAGTACTTC | CSAEPGQGRNIQYF
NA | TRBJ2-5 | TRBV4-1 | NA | TGCGCCAGCAGCCAAGGGGAAGCGCGCGAGACCCAGTACTTC | CASSQGEARETQYF
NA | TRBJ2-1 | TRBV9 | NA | TGTGCCAGCAGCGTAGGCGGCCGGGGTAACAATGAGCAGTTCTTC | CASSVGGRGNNEQFF
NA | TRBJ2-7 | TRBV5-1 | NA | TGCGCCAGCAGCCCCGGGACGGCGAGGGAGCAGTACTTC | CASSPGTAREQYF
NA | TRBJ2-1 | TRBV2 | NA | TGTGCCAGCAGTGAAGCCCGGGGGTACAATGAGCAGTTCTTC | CASSEARGYNEQFF
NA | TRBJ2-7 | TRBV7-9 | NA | TGTGCCAGCAGCTCGATCAACTCCTACGAGCAGTACTTC | CASSSINSYEQYF
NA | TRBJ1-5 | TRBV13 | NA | TGTGCCAGCGATCAGCCCCAGCATTTT | CASDQPQHF
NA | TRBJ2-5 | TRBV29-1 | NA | TGCAGCGTCAGAGGAGGGGGGACCCAGTACTTC | CSVRGGGTQYF
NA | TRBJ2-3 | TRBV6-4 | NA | TGTGCCAGCAGTGACTCGGTAGGAGGAATCGGCACAGATACGCAGTATTTT | CASSDSVGGIGTDTQYF
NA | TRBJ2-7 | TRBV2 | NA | TGTGCCAGCAGTGAAGCGGGCTACGAGCAGTACTTC | CASSEAGYEQYF
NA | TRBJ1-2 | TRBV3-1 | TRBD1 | TGTGCCAGCAGCCATGGGACAGGGAGCTATGGCTACACCTTC | CASSHGTGSYGYTF
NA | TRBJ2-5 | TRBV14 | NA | TGTGCCAGCAGCCAAGGGACGGCCCAGTACTTC | CASSQGTAQYF